These T cell receptor beta chains were read from a single sample in a study of shared clonotypes between healthy human individuals. Assay: immunoSEQ multiplex PCR; the TCRdb copy retains only in-frame clones and omits some. Of under 1,100,000 clones in the sample, more than 65% were seen once. Sequencing input: memory CD4+ T cells sorted from blood. The receptors originated from a man in his late teens or twenties in good health. The CDR3 runs from the conserved cysteine through the conserved F or W. A D gene is named only where the DNA matches it firmly. Size values are once, few and many counts, or a class for expanded clones, and some rows have none.

v_gene: TRBV15
abundance: NA
d_gene: NA
j_gene: TRBJ2-1
CDR3nt: TGTGCCACCAGCAGAGATAGAAGTGAGCAGTTCTTC
CDR3aa: CATSRDRSEQFF

v_gene: TRBV5-8
abundance: NA
d_gene: NA
j_gene: TRBJ1-5
CDR3nt: TGTGCCAGCAGCCTACACGGACTGACTCAGCCCCAGCATTTT
CDR3aa: CASSLHGLTQPQHF

v_gene: TRBV28
abundance: few
d_gene: NA
j_gene: TRBJ1-1
CDR3nt: TGTGCCAGCAGTTTATTCGCCCAGGTCAAAGCTTTCTTT
CDR3aa: CASSLFAQVKAFF

v_gene: TRBV5-4
abundance: NA
d_gene: NA
j_gene: TRBJ1-6
CDR3nt: TGTGCCAGCAGCTTCCCGGATTTACCCCTCCACTTT
CDR3aa: CASSFPDLPLHF

v_gene: TRBV5-6
abundance: few
d_gene: NA
j_gene: TRBJ2-7
CDR3nt: TGTGCCAGCAGCTCCTTGGACAGCCCGATCTCCTACGAGCAGTACTTC
CDR3aa: CASSSLDSPISYEQYF

v_gene: TRBV5-4
abundance: NA
d_gene: TRBD2
j_gene: TRBJ2-5
CDR3nt: TGTGCCAGCAGCGGAACTAGCGGGAGCCAAGAGACCCAGTACTTC
CDR3aa: CASSGTSGSQETQYF

v_gene: TRBV5-1
abundance: NA
d_gene: NA
j_gene: TRBJ2-1
CDR3nt: TGCGCCAGCAGCTTGGCTGGACTCCACAATGAGCAGTTCTTC
CDR3aa: CASSLAGLHNEQFF

v_gene: TRBV27
abundance: NA
d_gene: TRBD2
j_gene: TRBJ2-1
CDR3nt: TGTGCCAGCACTCTCAGATTTTCGGCGGGAGGCAATGAGCAGTTCTTC
CDR3aa: CASTLRFSAGGNEQFF

v_gene: TRBV5-1
abundance: NA
d_gene: TRBD1
j_gene: TRBJ1-2
CDR3nt: TGCGCCAGCAGCACGTGGGGACAGTCTTATGGCTACACCTTC
CDR3aa: CASSTWGQSYGYTF

v_gene: TRBV19
abundance: NA
d_gene: NA
j_gene: TRBJ2-2
CDR3nt: TGTGCCAGTAGTATAGGAGACCCAGCTGTAAGCAGTAGCGAGGCAAGGTTGGGGGAGCTGTTTTTT
CDR3aa: CASSIGDPAVSSSEARLGELFF

v_gene: TRBV5-1
abundance: NA
d_gene: NA
j_gene: TRBJ2-1
CDR3nt: TGCGCCAGCAGCCCCGTTCCCTACAATGAGCAGTTCTTC
CDR3aa: CASSPVPYNEQFF

v_gene: TRBV30
abundance: NA
d_gene: TRBD1
j_gene: TRBJ1-5
CDR3nt: TGTGCCTGGAGTGCTGGGACAGGGGGCAACCAGCCCCAGCATTTT
CDR3aa: CAWSAGTGGNQPQHF

v_gene: TRBV27
abundance: few
d_gene: TRBD2
j_gene: TRBJ2-1
CDR3nt: TGTGCCAGCTCCGGGCCGCCCGGGACTAGCGGGGGGCCGAGCTCCTACAATGAGCAGTTCTTC
CDR3aa: CASSGPPGTSGGPSSYNEQFF

v_gene: TRBV19
abundance: NA
d_gene: NA
j_gene: TRBJ2-1
CDR3nt: TGTGCCAGTAGTAACCTCCGGACCTACAATGAGCAGTTCTTC
CDR3aa: CASSNLRTYNEQFF

v_gene: TRBV7-2
abundance: NA
d_gene: NA
j_gene: TRBJ1-1
CDR3nt: TGTGCCAGCAGTTATCGAACAGGCACTGAAGCTTTCTTT
CDR3aa: CASSYRTGTEAFF

v_gene: TRBV27
abundance: NA
d_gene: TRBD1
j_gene: TRBJ2-7
CDR3nt: TGTGCCAGCAGCTTCCGGGACAGCTCGTCCTACGAGCAGTACTTC
CDR3aa: CASSFRDSSSYEQYF

v_gene: TRBV29-1
abundance: NA
d_gene: TRBD2
j_gene: TRBJ2-3
CDR3nt: TGCAGCGTAAGGCTAGCGGGGGCCGGAGATACGCAGTATTTT
CDR3aa: CSVRLAGAGDTQYF

v_gene: TRBV6-1
abundance: once
d_gene: NA
j_gene: TRBJ2-5
CDR3nt: TGTGCCAGCACCATTCAGGGTTACGAGACCCAGTACTTC
CDR3aa: CASTIQGYETQYF

v_gene: TRBV4-1
abundance: few
d_gene: TRBD1
j_gene: TRBJ1-1
CDR3nt: TGCGCCAGCAGCCAAGATATCGACAGGGTCACTGAAGCTTTCTTT
CDR3aa: CASSQDIDRVTEAFF

v_gene: TRBV19
abundance: NA
d_gene: NA
j_gene: TRBJ1-4
CDR3nt: TGTGCCAGTAGTGCAAACAGTAATGAAAAACTGTTTTTT
CDR3aa: CASSANSNEKLFF

v_gene: TRBV2
abundance: NA
d_gene: NA
j_gene: TRBJ1-4
CDR3nt: TGTGCCAGCAGAGTTTTCGGGGCAACTAATGAAAAACTGTTTTTT
CDR3aa: CASRVFGATNEKLFF

v_gene: TRBV28
abundance: NA
d_gene: NA
j_gene: TRBJ1-2
CDR3nt: TGTGCCAGCAGTTCAAACGACGGGTTCGGTGGCTACACCTTC
CDR3aa: CASSSNDGFGGYTF

v_gene: TRBV15
abundance: once
d_gene: NA
j_gene: TRBJ2-5
CDR3nt: TGTGCCACCAGCAGAGATTGGGAGACCCAGTACTTC
CDR3aa: CATSRDWETQYF

v_gene: TRBV19
abundance: NA
d_gene: TRBD2
j_gene: TRBJ2-7
CDR3nt: TGTGCCAGTAGTCCAGGGACTAGCGGGAGGGGCTCCTACGAGCAGTACTTC
CDR3aa: CASSPGTSGRGSYEQYF

v_gene: TRBV7-2
abundance: NA
d_gene: TRBD1
j_gene: TRBJ2-1
CDR3nt: TGTGCCAGCAGCTTAGTGGGACAGGGTATGATCAATGAGCAGTTCTTC
CDR3aa: CASSLVGQGMINEQFF

v_gene: TRBV6-1
abundance: NA
d_gene: NA
j_gene: TRBJ1-2
CDR3nt: TGTGCCACCGTGGGGGGGCCCTATGGCTACACCTTC
CDR3aa: CATVGGPYGYTF

v_gene: TRBV7-2
abundance: few
d_gene: TRBD2
j_gene: TRBJ2-7
CDR3nt: TGTGCCAGCAGCCCGACGGGACTAGCGGGCTTCAAGTCCTACGAGCAGTACTTC
CDR3aa: CASSPTGLAGFKSYEQYF

v_gene: TRBV6-4
abundance: NA
d_gene: TRBD1
j_gene: TRBJ2-7
CDR3nt: TGTGCCAGCAGTGTGCGGACAGGGAGGAGAGTTTCCTACGAGCAGTACTTC
CDR3aa: CASSVRTGRRVSYEQYF

v_gene: TRBV28
abundance: NA
d_gene: TRBD1
j_gene: TRBJ1-2
CDR3nt: TGTGCCAGCAGTTTAGAGCAGGGGGCGTATGGCTACACCTTC
CDR3aa: CASSLEQGAYGYTF

v_gene: TRBV5-1
abundance: NA
d_gene: TRBD1
j_gene: TRBJ1-2
CDR3nt: TGCGCCAGCAGCGGGGGACAGAACTATGGCTACACCTTC
CDR3aa: CASSGGQNYGYTF

v_gene: TRBV27
abundance: once
d_gene: TRBD2
j_gene: TRBJ2-7
CDR3nt: TGTGCCAGCCTCCCTAGCGGGGGGTCCTACGAGCAGTACTTC
CDR3aa: CASLPSGGSYEQYF

v_gene: TRBV2
abundance: NA
d_gene: NA
j_gene: TRBJ1-6
CDR3nt: TGTGCCAGCAGTGCGGACAGTCTCGGGATTTCACCCCTCCACTTT
CDR3aa: CASSADSLGISPLHF

v_gene: TRBV29-1
abundance: NA
d_gene: TRBD1
j_gene: TRBJ1-2
CDR3nt: TGCGTGGGGACAGGGGGATCAGCTAACTATGGCTACACCTTC
CDR3aa: CVGTGGSANYGYTF

v_gene: TRBV30
abundance: NA
d_gene: NA
j_gene: TRBJ2-2
CDR3nt: TGTGCCTGGAGTCCCCAGGGAACCGGGGAGCTGTTTTTT
CDR3aa: CAWSPQGTGELFF

v_gene: TRBV5-4
abundance: NA
d_gene: NA
j_gene: TRBJ1-2
CDR3nt: TGTGCCAGCAGCCAAGAAGTCACGGGGGGCGTCTCTGGCTACACCTTC
CDR3aa: CASSQEVTGGVSGYTF

v_gene: TRBV28
abundance: few
d_gene: TRBD1
j_gene: TRBJ1-5
CDR3nt: TGTGCCAGCAGGTCGCCGGGACAGGGGGAGCCCCAGCATTTT
CDR3aa: CASRSPGQGEPQHF

v_gene: TRBV15
abundance: NA
d_gene: NA
j_gene: TRBJ2-1
CDR3nt: TGTGCCACCAGCAGAGCGTTCTACAATGAGCAGTTCTTC
CDR3aa: CATSRAFYNEQFF

v_gene: TRBV6-5
abundance: NA
d_gene: NA
j_gene: TRBJ1-1
CDR3nt: TGTGCCAGCAGTAGAGGGACTAAAAGGAACACTGAAGCTTTCTTT
CDR3aa: CASSRGTKRNTEAFF

v_gene: TRBV6-1
abundance: NA
d_gene: NA
j_gene: TRBJ1-5
CDR3nt: TGTGCCAGCAGTGAAAGGAACGTGGGGCCCAATAGCAATCAGCCCCAGCATTTT
CDR3aa: CASSERNVGPNSNQPQHF

v_gene: TRBV6-1
abundance: NA
d_gene: NA
j_gene: TRBJ1-6
CDR3nt: TGTGCCAGCAGTGAATTGGGTGGTAATTCACCCCTCCACTTT
CDR3aa: CASSELGGNSPLHF

v_gene: TRBV30
abundance: NA
d_gene: NA
j_gene: TRBJ2-5
CDR3nt: TGTGCCTGGACCAAGAAAGAGACCCAGTACTTC
CDR3aa: CAWTKKETQYF

v_gene: TRBV4-3
abundance: NA
d_gene: NA
j_gene: TRBJ2-1
CDR3nt: TGCGCCAGCAGCCAAGATAATAGCGGAGGCTCCTACAATGAGCAGTTCTTC
CDR3aa: CASSQDNSGGSYNEQFF

v_gene: TRBV5-1
abundance: NA
d_gene: TRBD2
j_gene: TRBJ2-1
CDR3nt: TGCGCCAGCTTTGCGGGAGGGCGCTCCTACAATGAGCAGTTCTTC
CDR3aa: CASFAGGRSYNEQFF